These 10 T cell receptor beta chains were all obtained from the same sample, sequenced in a study of T cell repertoires in aging, cancer and after chemotherapy. Amplification of TCR beta used genomic DNA extracted from peripheral blood. A mixed TRB-A/B primer pool amplified rearranged TRB by multiplex touch-down PCR. Each CDR3 protein is one row after TCRdb ran MiXCR on the multiplex PCR reads. The profile shows several thousand distinct CDR3 sequences, roughly 31% of them singletons. Material for sequencing was blood. These TCRs come from a human donor in good health. The donor label of this sample is uncertain.

By its share, this clonotype is medium-sized. The chain joins TRBV27 to TRBJ2-2; TRBD2 matches 8 bases. The CDR3 spans 14 residues. CDR1 is MNHEY, CDR2 SMNVEV, per germline (reference sequence). J gave up 2 bases and V 10 bases, and 6 bases lay outside the gene matches. CDR3 nucleotides: TGTGCCACCAAGCGGGGGCGAAACACCGGGGAGCTGTTTTTT. Translation: CATKRGRNTGELFF.

The sample holds a few counts of this clonotype. The genes are TRBV6-5 and TRBJ1-2; 11 bases agree with TRBD1. Trimming removed 5 bases from V and 2 bases from J; junction bases left unmatched: 4. The CDR3 consists of 15 residues. Germline assignment: CDR1 MNHEY and CDR2 SVGAGI. The CDR3 DNA follows: TGTGCCAGCAGTCACCGGACAGGGGGCAACTATGGCTACACCTTC. Protein sequence: CASSHRTGGNYGYTF.

This clonotype was counted a few times. The chain combines TRBV6-5 with TRBJ2-7; no clear D. The germline V gene encodes CDR1 MNHEY and CDR2 SVGAGI. V was shortened by 0 bases and J by 4 bases, with 19 bases between the two germline ends. The CDR3 has 17 residues. The CDR3 protein is CASSYSRFIGMLYEQYF. DNA for the CDR3: TGTGCCAGCAGTTACTCGAGATTCATAGGGATGTTATACGAGCAGTACTTC.

The chain recombines TRBV20-1 with TRBJ1-2; 8 nucleotides line up with TRBD1. J lost 8 bases, V lost 0 bases, and 8 bases had no gene match. In germline, CDR1 is DFQATT, CDR2 SNEGSKA (reference sequence). The CDR3 spans 14 residues. The CDR3 sequence: CSARDPQGARGYTF. Written as DNA, the CDR3 is TGCAGTGCTAGAGACCCGCAGGGGGCTCGAGGCTACACCTTC.

This clonotype was detected a few times. The V gene is TRBV30, the J gene TRBJ2-7; D not resolved. CDR3 length: 13 residues. The germline V gene has CDR1 GTSNPN and CDR2 SVGIG (reference sequence). With 2 bases removed from V and 2 bases from J, the gap between germline ends came to 10 bases. CDR3 coding DNA: TGTGCCTGGAGTCACGACGGCCCCTACGAGCAGTACTTC. Encoded protein: CAWSHDGPYEQYF. Drawing the rest from reference TRBV30 and TRBJ2-7, the complete variable domain is SQTIHQWPATLVQPVGSPLSLECTVEGTSNPNLYWYRQAAGRGLQLLFYSVGIGQISSEVPQNLSASRPQDRQFILSSKKLLLSDSGFYLCAWSHDGPYEQYFGPGTRLTVT.

Judged by abundance, this clonotype is medium-sized. This chain uses TRBV6-5 with TRBJ2-2, with D unresolved. Trimming pared 0 bases from V and 1 base from J, leaving 3 bases between. CDR3 size: 14 residues. The V gene's germline CDR1 is MNHEY and CDR2 SVGAGI. The CDR3 loop reads CASSYSWNTGELFF. The CDR3 nucleotides are TGTGCCAGCAGTTACTCGTGGAACACCGGGGAGCTGTTTTTT.

This clonotype has more than one count but fewer than ten. V usage is TRBV5-6 and J usage is TRBJ2-2, with 9 nucleotides matching TRBD2. Germline V CDR1 and CDR2: SGHDT, YYEEEE. The CDR3 covers 15 residues. J was trimmed by 3 bases and V by 4 bases; bases with no gene match: 4. The CDR3 DNA reads as TGTGCCAGCAGCCTAGCGGGGACGTACACCGGGGAGCTGTTTTTT. This codes for CASSLAGTYTGELFF.

The genes are TRBV19 and TRBJ1-5, with 7 bases that match TRBD1. V shed 1 base, J shed 7 bases, and the junction held 10 bases outside the gene matches. Germline values: CDR1 LNHDA, CDR2 SQIVND (reference sequence). The CDR3 consists of 16 residues. CDR3 nucleotide sequence: TGTGCCAGTAGTATAGTTCAACAGGGGTCTGAGCAGCCCCAGCATTTT. It translates to CASSIVQQGSEQPQHF.

On this clonotype itself: Given a much more abundant clone one base away, this may be a read error. The V call is TRBV30, the J call TRBJ1-2; 7 bases line up with TRBD1. With V trimmed by 3 bases and J by 4 bases, 2 bases remained unmatched. Germline V gene data show CDR1 as GTSNPN and CDR2 as SVGIG (reference sequence). The CDR3 runs 12 residues. The CDR3 coding sequence is TGTGCCTGGAGGGACAGGACCTATGGCTACACCTTC. Protein product: CAWRDRTYGYTF.

This rearrangement joins TRBV7-9 to TRBJ1-1; maybe TRBD1 (6 bases). The germline V gene encodes CDR1 SEHNR and CDR2 FQNEAQ (reference sequence). The CDR3 sequence is 14 residues long. The ends were cut back, 5 bases at V and 4 bases at J, with 14 bases in the middle. The CDR3 loop reads CASSGDRKGTEAFF. CDR3 DNA sequence: TGTGCCAGCAGCGGAGACAGGAAGGGCACTGAAGCTTTCTTT.